Below, 4 T cell receptor beta chains from the same sample are listed, as sequenced in a study of blood T cell repertoires in COVID-19 (dated by TCRdb to about 2020). Library preparation employed the immunoSEQ multiplex PCR assay. TCRdb holds this immuneACCESS table with in-frame rearrangements only. Some clones are missing; in checked studies, unresolved V genes explain under half, and the rest has no known cause. The sample includes around 300,000 clones, with 86% observed a single time. In total, the top ten clones hold roughly 14% of the sample. The sample comprised peripheral blood. The receptors originated from a woman in her sixties or seventies with COVID-19, enrolled during active disease.

J is TRBJ1-2 and V is TRBV6-5; 10 bases agree with TRBD1. The V segment lost 4 bases and the J segment 4 bases; nucleotides outside the gene matches: 6. The CDR3 consists of 15 residues. Germline CDR1 and CDR2: MNHEY and SVGAGI. CDR3 sequence (DNA): TGTGCCAGCAGTTTGACCGGGACAGGGGCCTATGGCTACACCTTC. Translating it yields CASSLTGTGAYGYTF.

CDR3 sequence: CASGKRLASEQYF. The CDR3 region has the DNA TGTGCCAGCGGCAAACGACTAGCGAGCGAGCAGTACTTC. The chain recombines TRBV12-3 or TRBV12-4 with TRBJ2-7, with TRBD2 matching over 8 bases. J lost 6 bases, V lost 8 bases, and 9 bases had no gene match. The CDR3 consists of 13 residues.

The J gene is TRBJ2-7, the V gene TRBV5-1; the D is unclear. Between the trimmed V and J ends, which lost 0 bases and 1 base, there was a span of 5 bases. Germline V gene lookup returns CDR1 SGHRS and CDR2 YFSETQ. The CDR3 is 13 residues long. The CDR3, as DNA: TGCGCCAGCAGCTTGGACAGATCCTACGAGCAGTACTTC. This translates into CASSLDRSYEQYF.

This chain uses TRBV7-2 with TRBJ2-7; 7 nucleotides align to TRBD1. The length of the CDR3 is 16 residues. Germline values: CDR1 SGHTA, CDR2 FQGNSA. The ends lost 6 bases at V and 0 bases at J; junction bases unmatched: 11. The CDR3 loop is CASRRQGPTSSYEQYF. In DNA, the CDR3 is TGTGCCAGCAGAAGACAGGGTCCCACAAGCTCCTACGAGCAGTACTTC.